This T cell receptor beta chain comes out of a study of metastatic and nonmetastatic thyroid tumors. This clone was counted many times. Using MiXCR, TCRdb re-called clones from the PCR reads. This table has 42,000 or so clones, approximately 20% appearing once. Until they underwent thyroid surgery, no patient had received any treatment. The sample was tumor tissue. This TCR came from a female donor with papillary thyroid cancer or a benign thyroid nodule (not recorded which). Some clones in this sample may be carry-over from other donors' samples.

The DNA for the CDR3 is TGTGCCAGCAGCCGGGGGCCTAGCACAGATACGCAGTATTTT. It yields the protein CASSRGPSTDTQYF. The J gene is TRBJ2-3, the V gene TRBV6-1; D possibly uses TRBD1 or TRBD2 (6 bases each). CDR3 size: 14 residues. Germline values: CDR1 MNHNS, CDR2 SASEGT. The germline V and J ends were trimmed by 6 bases and 0 bases, with 10 bases remaining between them.